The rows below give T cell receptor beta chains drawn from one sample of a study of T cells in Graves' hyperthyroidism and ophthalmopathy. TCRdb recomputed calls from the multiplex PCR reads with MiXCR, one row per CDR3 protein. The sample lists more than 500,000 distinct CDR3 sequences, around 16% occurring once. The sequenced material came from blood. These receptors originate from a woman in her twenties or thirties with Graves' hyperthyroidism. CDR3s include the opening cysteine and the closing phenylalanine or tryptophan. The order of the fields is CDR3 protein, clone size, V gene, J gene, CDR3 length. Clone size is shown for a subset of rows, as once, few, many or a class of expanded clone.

CDR3 protein: CASSPGQFNSPLHF
clone size: many
V gene: TRBV7-2
J gene: TRBJ1-6
CDR3 length: 14

CDR3 protein: CASRGQGAVETQYF
clone size: .
V gene: TRBV28
J gene: TRBJ2-5
CDR3 length: 14

CDR3 protein: CASSSITGGIGELFF
clone size: few
V gene: TRBV11-2
J gene: TRBJ2-2
CDR3 length: 15

CDR3 protein: CASSQESYEQYF
clone size: many
V gene: TRBV3-1
J gene: TRBJ2-7
CDR3 length: 12

CDR3 protein: CASSLFSRAETQYF
clone size: few
V gene: TRBV5-1
J gene: TRBJ2-5
CDR3 length: 14

CDR3 protein: CSARDGTSGKETQYF
clone size: few
V gene: TRBV20-1
J gene: TRBJ2-5
CDR3 length: 15

CDR3 protein: CASSYRVYEQYF
clone size: many
V gene: TRBV28
J gene: TRBJ2-7
CDR3 length: 12

CDR3 protein: CASGSRLNYNEQFF
clone size: few
V gene: TRBV12-3/TRBV12-4
J gene: TRBJ2-1
CDR3 length: 14

CDR3 protein: CASSLGQGNEQYF
clone size: many
V gene: TRBV11-2
J gene: TRBJ2-7
CDR3 length: 13

CDR3 protein: CASSLARGAVPSTDTQYF
clone size: many
V gene: TRBV5-1
J gene: TRBJ2-3
CDR3 length: 18

CDR3 protein: CASSSPIVYEQYF
clone size: .
V gene: TRBV6-5
J gene: TRBJ2-7
CDR3 length: 13

CDR3 protein: CASSQTVQTVTTNYGYTF
clone size: .
V gene: TRBV4-1
J gene: TRBJ1-2
CDR3 length: 18

CDR3 protein: CASSYGAEGNEKLFF
clone size: few
V gene: TRBV28
J gene: TRBJ1-4
CDR3 length: 15

CDR3 protein: CASSLGLSSSTDTQYF
clone size: few
V gene: TRBV7-9
J gene: TRBJ2-3
CDR3 length: 16

CDR3 protein: CASSLYWRETYNEQFF
clone size: few
V gene: TRBV5-1
J gene: TRBJ2-1
CDR3 length: 16

CDR3 protein: CASSQATGAETDTQYF
clone size: many
V gene: TRBV4-2
J gene: TRBJ2-3
CDR3 length: 16

CDR3 protein: CSVEDQSLNEQFF
clone size: .
V gene: TRBV29-1
J gene: TRBJ2-1
CDR3 length: 13

CDR3 protein: CASSRTGATETQYF
clone size: many
V gene: TRBV12-3/TRBV12-4
J gene: TRBJ2-5
CDR3 length: 14